These 23 T cell receptor beta chains share one sample of origin, sequenced in a study of OX40 agonist ivuxolimab in advanced cancers. Using immunoSEQ multiplex PCR, the repertoire was profiled, and TCRdb retains in-frame clones only, with some absent. The sample holds tens of thousands of clones, around 93% seen once. This sample comprised CD4+ or CD8+ T cells sorted from blood, obtained in a trial of the OX40 agonist ivuxolimab. All receptors derive from an adult with an advanced solid tumor such as melanoma, head and neck, liver or kidney cancer.

This chain joins TRBV10-1 and TRBJ2-3, with TRBD2 matching over 11 bases. Germline V CDR1 and CDR2: WNHNN, SYGVQD (reference sequence). The J segment lost 4 bases and the V segment lost 8 bases, leaving 14 bases of the junction unmatched. The CDR3 is made up of 17 amino acids. The CDR3 region is CASCPTLAGAMADTQYF. CDR3 DNA sequence: TGCGCCAGCTGCCCCACACTAGCGGGAGCGATGGCAGATACGCAGTATTTT.

This chain links TRBV11-2 with TRBJ2-1, with no clear D. This CDR3 contains 17 residues. Germline V gene lookup returns CDR1 SGHAT and CDR2 FQNNGV. Between the trimmed V and J ends, which lost 1 base and 3 bases, there was a span of 16 bases. The CDR3 here is CASSLGAPRLDYNEQFF. Written as DNA, the CDR3 is TGTGCCAGCAGCTTAGGGGCCCCGCGGCTAGACTACAATGAGCAGTTCTTC.

CDR3 loop: CASSYQSSGNTIYF. DNA of the CDR3: TGTGCCAGCAGTTATCAGAGCTCTGGAAACACCATATATTTT. The chain is built from TRBV6-9 and TRBJ1-3; no clear D. The germline CDR1 and CDR2 sequences are MNHGY and SVAAGI. Trimming stripped 2 bases from V and 0 bases from J, with 5 bases between. This CDR3 has 14 residues.

The chain joins TRBV10-2 to TRBJ2-7; 8 nucleotides line up with TRBD2. V lost 4 bases to trimming and J lost 11 bases; unmatched junction nucleotides: 13. The CDR3 runs 14 residues. Germline loops: CDR1 WSHSY, CDR2 SAAADI. CDR3: CASSVLADQPPEYF. The CDR3 bases are TGCGCCAGCAGTGTACTAGCGGACCAACCGCCGGAGTACTTC.

V is TRBV11-2 and J is TRBJ2-7, with 7 bases matching TRBD1. The trim removed 2 bases at V and 2 bases at J, leaving 9 bases unmatched. Germline V gene data show CDR1 as SGHAT and CDR2 as FQNNGV. There are 16 residues in the CDR3. CDR3 DNA: TGTGCCAGCAGCTTATCCCGAGGGGGACAGACCTACGAGCAGTACTTC. It translates to CASSLSRGGQTYEQYF.

The table lists this clone with a count of one. This chain links TRBV29-1 with TRBJ1-1; tentatively, D is TRBD1 (5 bases). Trimming pared 7 bases from V and 2 bases from J, leaving 14 bases between. The CDR3 is 13 amino acids. The germline CDR1 and CDR2 sequences are SQVTM and ANQGSEA. The CDR3 region has the DNA TGCAGCGGTGTTACAGGAGACAACACTGAAGCTTTCTTT. It yields the protein CSGVTGDNTEAFF.

This clone was detected once. The chain employs TRBV7-6 and TRBJ2-7; D is perhaps TRBD1 (6 bases). The CDR3 is 15 residues long. Germline loops: CDR1 SGHVS, CDR2 FNYEAQ. V lost 5 bases to trimming and J lost 3 bases, with 17 bases between them. The CDR3 is CASSTNAGAYYEQYF. The CDR3 DNA follows: TGTGCCAGCAGCACAAACGCAGGGGCTTACTACGAGCAGTACTTC.

This sequence joins TRBV4-1 and TRBJ2-5, with 8 bases matching TRBD2. TRBJ2-7 explains the end of the DNA better; the J call may be wrong. There are 15 residues in the CDR3. Germline V gene sequence: CDR1 MGHRA, CDR2 YSYEKL. The CDR3 sequence: CASSPAGGEGYEQYF. In DNA form, the CDR3 reads TGCGCCAGCAGCCCCGCGGGGGGCGAAGGATACGAGCAGTACTTC.

The count of this clone is one. The chain joins TRBV5-4 to TRBJ2-2; 8 nucleotides agree with TRBD2. Germline trimming cut 2 bases from V and 1 base from J; bases unmatched to any gene: 4. Germline loops: CDR1 SGHNT, CDR2 YYREEE (reference sequence). This CDR3 is built from 16 residues. CDR3 DNA: TGTGCCAGCAGCTTTGCGACTAGCGAGAACACCGGGGAGCTGTTTTTT. Translation gives CASSFATSENTGELFF. The variable domain in full, completed from reference TRBV5-4 and TRBJ2-2, reads ETGVTQSPTHLIKTRGQQVTLRCSSQSGHNTVSWYQQALGQGPQFIFQYYREEENGRGNFPPRFSGLQFPNYSSELNVNALELDDSALYLCASSFATSENTGELFFGEGSRLTVL.

This chain joins TRBV29-1 and TRBJ2-2; 9 nucleotides match TRBD1. The germline V gene has CDR1 SQVTM and CDR2 ANQGSEA. J was trimmed by 3 bases and V by 6 bases; bases with no gene match: 8. The length of the CDR3 is 15 residues. In DNA, the CDR3 is TGCAGCGTAGAGACAGGGGGTGTAGACACCGGGGAGCTGTTTTTT. Translating gives CSVETGGVDTGELFF.

This chain connects TRBV6-1 to TRBJ1-5, with a tentative D call TRBD1 (5 bases). Trimming left V 3 bases short and J 0 bases short, with 12 bases between. The CDR3 covers 16 residues. Germline CDR1 and CDR2: MNHNS and SASEGT. In nucleotides, the CDR3 is TGTGCCAGCAGTGACAGGGTCGGCTATAGCAATCAGCCCCAGCATTTT. Encoded protein: CASSDRVGYSNQPQHF.

The rearrangement joins TRBV27 to TRBJ2-1; the D gene could be TRBD1 or TRBD2 (5 bases each). Germline V gives CDR1 MNHEY, CDR2 SMNVEV (reference sequence). The CDR3 has 14 residues. V was pared by 5 bases and J by 5 bases, with 13 bases between. The CDR3 is CASSPWDGHNEQFF. CDR3 coding DNA: TGTGCCAGCAGTCCGTGGGACGGTCACAATGAGCAGTTCTTC.

The chain is built from TRBV27 and TRBJ1-1; the D is unclear. V was shortened by 5 bases and J by 0 bases, with 7 bases between the two germline ends. The CDR3 is 13 residues long. Germline V gene data show CDR1 as MNHEY and CDR2 as SMNVEV (reference sequence). Here the CDR3 reads CASSSQVNTEAFF. CDR3 sequence (DNA): TGTGCCAGCAGTAGTCAGGTGAACACTGAAGCTTTCTTT.

The rearrangement links TRBV4-1 to TRBJ2-5, with 12 bases lining up with TRBD2. V trimming: 0 bases; J trimming: 5 bases; junction bases outside the gene matches: 16. The CDR3 is 20 amino acids. The germline V gene has CDR1 MGHRA and CDR2 YSYEKL. The CDR3 DNA follows: TGCGCCAGCAGCCAAGATCACAAGGGCGCTAGCGGGAGGGTCTACGAGACCCAGTACTTC. Protein sequence: CASSQDHKGASGRVYETQYF.

The chain recombines TRBV2 with TRBJ2-7; 10 bases fit TRBD1. This CDR3 has 15 amino acids. Germline V gene lookup returns CDR1 SNHLY and CDR2 FYNNEI. V lost 6 bases, J lost 4 bases, and 9 bases stayed unmatched. For the CDR3, the DNA is TGTGCCAGCAGCGATCCGGGACAGGGGTTATACGAGCAGTACTTC. Amino acid sequence: CASSDPGQGLYEQYF.

The chain carries TRBV6-5 and TRBJ2-1, with TRBD2 as a possible D gene (6 bases). This CDR3 comprises 14 residues. CDR1 is MNHEY, CDR2 SVGAGI, per germline. With 2 bases removed from V and 5 bases from J, the gap between germline ends came to 10 bases. The CDR3 nucleotides read TGTGCCAGCAGTTACGGGGACTCTAACAATGAGCAGTTCTTC. This sequence encodes CASSYGDSNNEQFF.

The V call is TRBV29-1, the J call TRBJ2-3; either TRBD1 or TRBD2 may supply D (6 bases each). Germline V gives CDR1 SQVTM, CDR2 ANQGSEA. The CDR3 runs to 16 residues. Trimming shortened V by 2 bases and J by 2 bases, and 17 bases separated the two germline ends. The chain's CDR3 is CSVEWGASLLTDTQYF. In DNA, the CDR3 is TGCAGCGTTGAATGGGGGGCGAGTTTACTCACAGATACGCAGTATTTT.

The V and J genes are TRBV5-1 and TRBJ2-7; TRBD2 matches 11 bases. The CDR3 extends over 15 amino acids. Unmatched junction bases numbered 8, after V lost 4 bases and J lost 5 bases. Germline V lookup: CDR1 SGHRS, CDR2 YFSETQ. The CDR3 sequence is CASSLYPGLADEQYF. The CDR3 region has the DNA TGCGCCAGCAGCCTGTACCCGGGACTAGCGGACGAGCAGTACTTC. The whole variable domain, filled in from reference TRBV5-1 and TRBJ2-7, reads KAGVTQTPRYLIKTRGQQVTLSCSPISGHRSVSWYQQTPGQGLQFLFEYFSETQRNKGNFPGRFSGRQFSNSRSEMNVSTLELGDSALYLCASSLYPGLADEQYFGPGTRLTVT.

V and J are TRBV6-1 and TRBJ2-1; D not resolved. The V end was cut by 6 bases, the J end by 2 bases, with 11 bases between. Germline V CDR1 and CDR2: MNHNS, SASEGT. The CDR3 consists of 14 residues. The CDR3 DNA is TGTGCCAGCAGGGGGAACGACCCCTACAATGAGCAGTTCTTC. It specifies CASRGNDPYNEQFF.

As to this clone: This specimen includes other DNA sequences encoding the same CDR3. The chain uses TRBV4-1 and TRBJ1-1; a possible D gene is TRBD1 (5 bases). CDR3 size: 13 residues. V shed 2 bases and J shed 5 bases, with 9 bases lying between them. The germline V gene encodes CDR1 MGHRA and CDR2 YSYEKL. Here the CDR3 reads CASSQQGVTEAFF. The CDR3 nucleotides are TGCGCCAGCAGCCAACAGGGTGTAACTGAAGCTTTCTTT.

The genes are TRBV15 and TRBJ2-3; D is unresolved. Germline V gene sequence: CDR1 LNHNV, CDR2 YYDKDF (reference sequence). The V and J ends lost 5 bases and 6 bases respectively, with 15 bases between them. The CDR3 spans 14 residues. This CDR3 is CATSQDELGDTQYF. Here the CDR3 DNA reads TGTGCCACCAGCCAGGATGAGCTAGGGGATACGCAGTATTTT.

The chain carries TRBV27 and TRBJ2-3; tentatively, D is TRBD2 (5 bases). CDR1 is MNHEY, CDR2 SMNVEV, per germline (reference sequence). Trimming pared 3 bases from V and 2 bases from J, leaving 12 bases between. The CDR3 is 15 amino acids. In DNA form, the CDR3 reads TGTGCCAGCAGTTTCCTGTTGGACTTCACAGATACGCAGTATTTT. Residues: CASSFLLDFTDTQYF.

This chain joins TRBV5-1 and TRBJ2-7; D is tentatively TRBD1 or TRBD2 (5 bases each). Trimming stripped 3 bases from V and 2 bases from J, with 21 bases between. CDR3 length: 17 amino acids. Germline CDR1 is SGHRS and CDR2 is YFSETQ. CDR3 in amino acids: CASSSGLGLSTTYEQYF. The CDR3 bases are TGCGCCAGCAGCTCCGGACTGGGGCTATCAACAACCTACGAGCAGTACTTC.